This T cell receptor beta chain was found in a study of PD-L1 blockade in urothelial cancer. Study background: Enrolled patients had been treated previously with 0 to 3 chemotherapy regimens. Analysis of the blood was performed 3 weeks (second dose) and 6 weeks after treatment start. Counts from blood samples showed a median of roughly 140,000 T cells.

The study enrolled patients with locally advanced or metastatic urothelial carcinoma. The repertoire was sequenced with immunoSEQ multiplex PCR; TCRdb's copy has only in-frame clones and lacks some. The sample records more than 45,000 clones, approximately 86% being singletons. Germline CDR1 MNHEY, CDR2 SMNVEV (reference sequence). V was shortened by 3 bases and J by 1 base, with 12 bases between the two germline ends. The CDR3 sequence is 15 residues long. The sequencing used PBMCs, collected around atezolizumab (anti-PD-L1) treatment. The J gene is TRBJ2-5, the V gene TRBV27, with D perhaps matching TRBD2 (6 bases). This receptor was taken from a man between 60 and 75 years old with urothelial cancer. In DNA, the CDR3 is TGTGCCAGCAGTTTTAGGCGGGAAATCCAAGAGACCCAGTACTTC. Encoded protein: CASSFRREIQETQYF.